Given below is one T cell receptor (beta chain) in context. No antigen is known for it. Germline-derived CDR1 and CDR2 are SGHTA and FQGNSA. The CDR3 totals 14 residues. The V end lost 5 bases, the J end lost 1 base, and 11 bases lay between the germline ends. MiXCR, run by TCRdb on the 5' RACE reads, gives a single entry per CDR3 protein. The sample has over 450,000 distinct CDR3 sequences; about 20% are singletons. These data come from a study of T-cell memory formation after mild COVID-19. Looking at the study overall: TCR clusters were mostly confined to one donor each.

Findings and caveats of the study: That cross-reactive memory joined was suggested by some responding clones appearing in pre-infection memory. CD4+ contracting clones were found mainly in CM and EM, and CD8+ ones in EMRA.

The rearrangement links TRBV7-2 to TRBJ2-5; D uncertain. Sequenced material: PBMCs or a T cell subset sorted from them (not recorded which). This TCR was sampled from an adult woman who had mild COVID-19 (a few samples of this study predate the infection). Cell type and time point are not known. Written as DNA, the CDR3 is TGTGCCAGCAGCCCCGTCCAAGCCCAAGAGACCCAGTACTTC. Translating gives CASSPVQAQETQYF.